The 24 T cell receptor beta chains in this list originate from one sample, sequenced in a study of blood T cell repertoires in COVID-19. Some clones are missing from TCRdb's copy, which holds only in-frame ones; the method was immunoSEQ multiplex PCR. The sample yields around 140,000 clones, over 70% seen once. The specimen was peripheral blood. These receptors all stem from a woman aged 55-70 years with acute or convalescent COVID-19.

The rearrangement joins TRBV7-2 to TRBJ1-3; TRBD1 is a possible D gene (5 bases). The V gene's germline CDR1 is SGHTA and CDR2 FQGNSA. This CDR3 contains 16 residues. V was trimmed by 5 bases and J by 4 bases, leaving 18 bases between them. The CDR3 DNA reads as TGTGCCAGCAGCGAAGCTCTAGGGTCAGGGGGAAACACCATATATTTT. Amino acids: CASSEALGSGGNTIYF.

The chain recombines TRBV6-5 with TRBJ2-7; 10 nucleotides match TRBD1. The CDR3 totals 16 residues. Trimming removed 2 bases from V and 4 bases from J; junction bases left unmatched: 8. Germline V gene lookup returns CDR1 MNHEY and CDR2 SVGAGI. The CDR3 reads CASSYIKGQGMYEQYF. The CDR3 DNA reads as TGTGCCAGCAGTTACATTAAGGGACAGGGGATGTACGAGCAGTACTTC.

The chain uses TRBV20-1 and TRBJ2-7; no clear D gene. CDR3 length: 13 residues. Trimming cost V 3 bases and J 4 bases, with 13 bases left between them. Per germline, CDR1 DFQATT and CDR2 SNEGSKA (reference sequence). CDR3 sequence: CSASYPSLYEQYF. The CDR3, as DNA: TGCAGTGCTAGTTACCCTAGTTTATACGAGCAGTACTTC.

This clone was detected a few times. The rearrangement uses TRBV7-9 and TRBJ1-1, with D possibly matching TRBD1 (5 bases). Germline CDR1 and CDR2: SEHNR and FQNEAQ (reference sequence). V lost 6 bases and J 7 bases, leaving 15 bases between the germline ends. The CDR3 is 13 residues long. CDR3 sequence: CASRGPSRGEAFF. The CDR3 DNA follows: TGTGCCAGCAGGGGGCCCTCAAGGGGTGAAGCTTTCTTT. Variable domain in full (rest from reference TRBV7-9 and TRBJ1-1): DTGVSQNPRHKITKRGQNVTFRCDPISEHNRLYWYRQTLGQGPEFLTYFQNEAQLEKSRLLSDRFSAERPKGSFSTLEIQRTEQGDSAMYLCASRGPSRGEAFFGQGTRLTVV.

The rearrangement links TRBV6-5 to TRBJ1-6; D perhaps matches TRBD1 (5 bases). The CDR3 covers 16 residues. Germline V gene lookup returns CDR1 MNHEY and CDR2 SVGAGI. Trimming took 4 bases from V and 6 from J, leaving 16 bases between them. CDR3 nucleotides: TGTGCCAGCAGTTCGCCGGGGGTAGGATCTAATTCACCCCTCCACTTT. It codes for CASSSPGVGSNSPLHF.

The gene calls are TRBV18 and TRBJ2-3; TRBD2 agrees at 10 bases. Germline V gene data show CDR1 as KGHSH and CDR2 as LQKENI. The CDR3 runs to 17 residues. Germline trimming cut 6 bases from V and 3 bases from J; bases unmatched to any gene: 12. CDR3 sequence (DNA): TGTGCCAGCTCGCCATTGCTAGCGGGAGTATGGACAGATACGCAGTATTTT. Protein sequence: CASSPLLAGVWTDTQYF.

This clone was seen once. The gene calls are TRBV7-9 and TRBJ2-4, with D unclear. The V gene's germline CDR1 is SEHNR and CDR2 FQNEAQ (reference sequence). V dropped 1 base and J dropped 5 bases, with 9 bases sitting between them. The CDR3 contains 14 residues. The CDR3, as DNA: TGTGCCAGCAGCTTAGTCAAGCAGGAAAACATTCAGTACTTC. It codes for CASSLVKQENIQYF.

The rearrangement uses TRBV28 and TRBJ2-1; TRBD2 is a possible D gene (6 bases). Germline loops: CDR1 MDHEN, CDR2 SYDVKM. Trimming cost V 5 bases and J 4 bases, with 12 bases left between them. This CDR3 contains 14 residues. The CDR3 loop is CASSRGTLYNEQFF. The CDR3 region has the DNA TGTGCCAGCAGTCGGGGGACCCTTTACAATGAGCAGTTCTTC.

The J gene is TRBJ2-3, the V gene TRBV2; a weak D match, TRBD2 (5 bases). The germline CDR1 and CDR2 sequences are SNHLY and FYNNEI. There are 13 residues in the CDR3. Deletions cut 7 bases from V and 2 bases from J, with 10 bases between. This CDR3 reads CASTEGFTDTQYF. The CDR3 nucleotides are TGTGCCAGCACCGAGGGATTCACAGATACGCAGTATTTT.

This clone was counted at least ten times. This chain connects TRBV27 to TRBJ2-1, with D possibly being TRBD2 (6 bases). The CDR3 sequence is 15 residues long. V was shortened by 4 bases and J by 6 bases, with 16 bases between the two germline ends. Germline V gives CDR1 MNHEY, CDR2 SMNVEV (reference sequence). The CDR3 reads CASSWDFESFNEQFF. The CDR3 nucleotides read TGTGCCAGCAGTTGGGACTTCGAAAGTTTCAATGAGCAGTTCTTC.

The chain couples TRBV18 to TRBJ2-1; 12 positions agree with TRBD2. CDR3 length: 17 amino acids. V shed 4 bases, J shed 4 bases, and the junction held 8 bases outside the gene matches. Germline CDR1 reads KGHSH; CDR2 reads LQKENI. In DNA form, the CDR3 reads TGTGCCAGCTCACTAGATACCGGGACTAGCGGGTACAATGAGCAGTTCTTC. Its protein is CASSLDTGTSGYNEQFF.

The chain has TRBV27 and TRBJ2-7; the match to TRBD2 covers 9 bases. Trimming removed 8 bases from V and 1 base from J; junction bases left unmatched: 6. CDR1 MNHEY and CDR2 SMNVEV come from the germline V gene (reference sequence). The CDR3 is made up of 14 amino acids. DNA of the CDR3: TGTGCCAGCTCTCTAGCGGGGCATTCCTACGAGCAGTACTTC. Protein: CASSLAGHSYEQYF.

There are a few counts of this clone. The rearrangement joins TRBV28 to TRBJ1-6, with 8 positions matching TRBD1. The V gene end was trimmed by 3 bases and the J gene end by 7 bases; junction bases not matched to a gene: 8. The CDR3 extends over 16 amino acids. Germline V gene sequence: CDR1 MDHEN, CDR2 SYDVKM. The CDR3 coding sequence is TGTGCCAGCAGTTTTGCGGACAGGGTTGCGAATTCACCCCTCCACTTT. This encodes CASSFADRVANSPLHF. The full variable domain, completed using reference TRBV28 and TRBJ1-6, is DVKVTQSSRYLVKRTGEKVFLECVQDMDHENMFWYRQDPGLGLRLIYFSYDVKMKEKGDIPEGYSVSREKKERFSLILESASTNQTSMYLCASSFADRVANSPLHFGNGTRLTVT.

The CDR3 DNA reads as TGTGCCAGCAGCCCAGGACCGGGACTAGCGGATTCCGGGGAGCTGTTTTTT. Translated, it gives CASSPGPGLADSGELFF. The V call is TRBV3-1 (or the pseudogene TRBV3-2), the J call TRBJ2-2, with 11 bases matching TRBD2. Germline-derived CDR1 and CDR2 are LGHDT and YNNKEL (reference sequence). There are 17 residues in the CDR3. The trim removed 4 bases at V and 6 bases at J, leaving 10 bases unmatched.

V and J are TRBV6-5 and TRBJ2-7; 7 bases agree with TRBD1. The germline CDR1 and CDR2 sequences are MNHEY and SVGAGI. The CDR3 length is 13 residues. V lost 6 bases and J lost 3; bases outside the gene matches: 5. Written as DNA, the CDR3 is TGTGCCAGCAGGGTAAGACAGGGCTACGAGCAGTACTTC. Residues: CASRVRQGYEQYF.

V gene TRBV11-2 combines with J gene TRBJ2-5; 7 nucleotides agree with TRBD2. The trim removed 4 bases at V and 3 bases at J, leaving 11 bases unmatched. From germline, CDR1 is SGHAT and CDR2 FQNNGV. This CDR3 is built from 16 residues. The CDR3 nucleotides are TGTGCCAGCAGCTCAAACTCCGGACTAGTAAAAGAGACCCAGTACTTC. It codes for CASSSNSGLVKETQYF.

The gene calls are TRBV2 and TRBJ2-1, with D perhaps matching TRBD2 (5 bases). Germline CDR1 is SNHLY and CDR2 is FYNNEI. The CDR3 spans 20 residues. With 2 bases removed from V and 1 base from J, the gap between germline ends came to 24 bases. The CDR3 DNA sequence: TGTGCCAGCAGTGAACGTTTGATTTGGCGGCTAGCTAATTCCTACAATGAGCAGTTCTTC. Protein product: CASSERLIWRLANSYNEQFF.

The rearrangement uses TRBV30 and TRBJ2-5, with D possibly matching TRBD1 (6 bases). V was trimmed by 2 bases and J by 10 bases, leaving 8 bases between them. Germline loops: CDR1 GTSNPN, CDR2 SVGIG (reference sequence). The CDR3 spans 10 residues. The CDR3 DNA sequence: TGTGCCTGGAGTCAGGGGAGCCAGTACTTC. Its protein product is CAWSQGSQYF. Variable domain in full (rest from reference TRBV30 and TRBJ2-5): SQTIHQWPATLVQPVGSPLSLECTVEGTSNPNLYWYRQAAGRGLQLLFYSVGIGQISSEVPQNLSASRPQDRQFILSSKKLLLSDSGFYLCAWSQGSQYFGPGTRLLVL.

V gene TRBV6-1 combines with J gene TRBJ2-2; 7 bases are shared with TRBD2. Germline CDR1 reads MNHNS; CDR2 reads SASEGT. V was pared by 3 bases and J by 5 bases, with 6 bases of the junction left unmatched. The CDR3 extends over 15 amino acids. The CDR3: CASSEGGRGTGELFF. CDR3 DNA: TGTGCCAGCAGTGAGGGAGGGAGAGGGACCGGGGAGCTGTTTTTT.

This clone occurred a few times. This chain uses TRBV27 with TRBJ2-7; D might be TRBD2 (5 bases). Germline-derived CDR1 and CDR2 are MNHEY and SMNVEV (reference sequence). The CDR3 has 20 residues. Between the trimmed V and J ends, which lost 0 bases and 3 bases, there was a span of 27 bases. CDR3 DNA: TGTGCCAGCAGTTTATCCGGTCGGGTGAGGGCAGCTCGTCGCGGCTACGAGCAGTACTTC. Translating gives CASSLSGRVRAARRGYEQYF.

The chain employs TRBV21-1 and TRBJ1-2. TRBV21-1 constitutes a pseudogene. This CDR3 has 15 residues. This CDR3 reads CASSKAGEDYYGYTF. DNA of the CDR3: TGTGCCAGCAGCAAAGCGGGAGAGGACTACTATGGCTACACCTTC.

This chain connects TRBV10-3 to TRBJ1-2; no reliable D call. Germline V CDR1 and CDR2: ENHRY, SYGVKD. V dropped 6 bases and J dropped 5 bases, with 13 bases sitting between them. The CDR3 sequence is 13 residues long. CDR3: CAIRTGSVYGYTF. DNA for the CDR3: TGTGCCATCAGAACGGGAAGCGTGTATGGCTACACCTTC.

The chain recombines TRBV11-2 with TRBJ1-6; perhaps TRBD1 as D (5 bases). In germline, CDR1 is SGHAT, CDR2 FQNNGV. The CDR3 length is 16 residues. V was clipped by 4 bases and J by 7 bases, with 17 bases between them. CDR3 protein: CASSSGLDRNNSPLHF. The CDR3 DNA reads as TGTGCCAGCAGCTCGGGACTTGACAGAAACAATTCACCCCTCCACTTT.

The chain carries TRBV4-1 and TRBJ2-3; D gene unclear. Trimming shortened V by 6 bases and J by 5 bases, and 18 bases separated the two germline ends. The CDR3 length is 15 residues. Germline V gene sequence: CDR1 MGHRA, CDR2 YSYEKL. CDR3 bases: TGCGCCAGCAGTCCTGCCGGTCAGGCCGTAGATACGCAGTATTTT. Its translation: CASSPAGQAVDTQYF.